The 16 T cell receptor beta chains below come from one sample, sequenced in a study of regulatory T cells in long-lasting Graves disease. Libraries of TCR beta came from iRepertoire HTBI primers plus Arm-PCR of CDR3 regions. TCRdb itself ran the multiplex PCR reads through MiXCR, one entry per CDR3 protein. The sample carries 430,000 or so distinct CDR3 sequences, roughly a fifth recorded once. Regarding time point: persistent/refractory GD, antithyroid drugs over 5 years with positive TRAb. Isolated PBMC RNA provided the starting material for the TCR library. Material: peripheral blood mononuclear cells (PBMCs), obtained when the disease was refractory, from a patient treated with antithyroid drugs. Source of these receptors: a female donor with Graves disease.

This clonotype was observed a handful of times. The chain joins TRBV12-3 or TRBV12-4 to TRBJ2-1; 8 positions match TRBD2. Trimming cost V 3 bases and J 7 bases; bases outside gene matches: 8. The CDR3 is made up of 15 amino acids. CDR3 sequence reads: CASSLTGGPLNEQFF. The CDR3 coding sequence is TGTGCCAGCAGTTTGACGGGAGGGCCGCTGAATGAGCAGTTCTTC.

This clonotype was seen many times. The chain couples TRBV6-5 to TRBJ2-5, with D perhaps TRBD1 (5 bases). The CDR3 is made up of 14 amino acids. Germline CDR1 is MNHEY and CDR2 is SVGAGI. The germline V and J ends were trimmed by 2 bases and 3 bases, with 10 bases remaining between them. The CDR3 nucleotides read TGTGCCAGCAGTTACAAGACAGTAAAAGAGACCCAGTACTTC. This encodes CASSYKTVKETQYF.

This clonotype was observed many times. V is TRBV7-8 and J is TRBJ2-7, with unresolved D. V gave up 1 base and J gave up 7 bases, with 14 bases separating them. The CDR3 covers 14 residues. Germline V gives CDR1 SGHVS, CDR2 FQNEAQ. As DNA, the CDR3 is TGTGCCAGCAGCTTAGACGGCCCCACCAGGGAGCAGTACTTC. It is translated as CASSLDGPTREQYF.

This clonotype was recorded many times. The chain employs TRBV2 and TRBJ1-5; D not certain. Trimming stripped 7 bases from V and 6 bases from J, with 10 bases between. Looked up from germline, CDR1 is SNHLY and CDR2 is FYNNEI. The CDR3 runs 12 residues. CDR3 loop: CASNDYSQPQHF. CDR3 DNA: TGTGCCAGCAACGACTACAGTCAGCCCCAGCATTTT.

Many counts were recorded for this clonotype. Here the CDR3 reads CASSFSGTGRNGELFF. The CDR3 DNA sequence: TGTGCCAGCAGCTTTTCCGGGACAGGGCGTAACGGGGAGCTGTTTTTT. The V and J genes are TRBV7-2 and TRBJ2-2, with 9 nucleotides matching TRBD1. Germline V gene data show CDR1 as SGHTA and CDR2 as FQGNSA. After removal of 3 bases from V and 7 bases from J, the junction contained 9 bases not matched to a gene. The CDR3 runs 16 residues.

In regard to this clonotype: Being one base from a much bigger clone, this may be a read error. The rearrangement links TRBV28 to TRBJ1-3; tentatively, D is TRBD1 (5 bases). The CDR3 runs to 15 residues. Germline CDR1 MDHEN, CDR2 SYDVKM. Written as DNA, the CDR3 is TGTGCCAGCAGCCTAGGAAGGCGGGGGGGAAACACCGTATATTTT. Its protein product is CASSLGRRGGNTVYF.

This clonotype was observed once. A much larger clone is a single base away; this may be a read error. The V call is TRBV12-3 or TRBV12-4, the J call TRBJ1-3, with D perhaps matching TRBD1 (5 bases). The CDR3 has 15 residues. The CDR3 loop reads CASSNRQHSENTIYF. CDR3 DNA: TGTGCCAGCAGTAACCGACAGCACTCTGAAAACACCATATATTTT.

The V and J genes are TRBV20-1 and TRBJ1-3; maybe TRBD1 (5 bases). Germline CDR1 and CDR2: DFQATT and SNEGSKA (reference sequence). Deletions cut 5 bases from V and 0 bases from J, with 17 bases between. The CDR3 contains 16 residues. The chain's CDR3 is CSADFPGQNSGNTIYF. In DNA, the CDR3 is TGCAGTGCTGACTTTCCCGGACAAAACTCTGGAAACACCATATATTTT.

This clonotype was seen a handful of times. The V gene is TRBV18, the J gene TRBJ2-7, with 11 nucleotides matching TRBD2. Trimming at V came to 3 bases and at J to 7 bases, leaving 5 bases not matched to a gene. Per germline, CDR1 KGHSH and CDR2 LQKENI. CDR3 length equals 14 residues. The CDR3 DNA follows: TGTGCCAGCTCACCCAGTCTAGCGGGAGGAGAGCAGTACTTC. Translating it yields CASSPSLAGGEQYF.

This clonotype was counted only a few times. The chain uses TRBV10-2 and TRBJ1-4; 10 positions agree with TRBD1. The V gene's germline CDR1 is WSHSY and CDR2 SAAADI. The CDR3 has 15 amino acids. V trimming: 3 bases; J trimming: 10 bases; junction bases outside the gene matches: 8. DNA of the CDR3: TGCGCCAGCAGTGACGAGGGACAGGGGCTGCGAAAACTGTTTTTT. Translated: CASSDEGQGLRKLFF.

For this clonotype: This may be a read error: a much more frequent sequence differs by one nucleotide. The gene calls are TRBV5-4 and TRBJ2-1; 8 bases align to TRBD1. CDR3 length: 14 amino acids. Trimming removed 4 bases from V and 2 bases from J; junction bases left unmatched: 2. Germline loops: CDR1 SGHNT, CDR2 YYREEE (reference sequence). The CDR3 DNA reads TGTGCCAGCAGCCCACAGGGGGCCTACAATGAGCAGTTCTTC. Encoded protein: CASSPQGAYNEQFF.

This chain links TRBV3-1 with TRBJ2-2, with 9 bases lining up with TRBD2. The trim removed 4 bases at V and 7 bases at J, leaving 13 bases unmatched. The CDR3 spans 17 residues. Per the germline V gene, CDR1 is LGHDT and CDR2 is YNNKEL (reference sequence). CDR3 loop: CASSLPLAGKIGGELFF. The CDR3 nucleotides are TGTGCCAGCAGCCTCCCTCTAGCGGGGAAGATTGGCGGGGAGCTGTTTTTT.

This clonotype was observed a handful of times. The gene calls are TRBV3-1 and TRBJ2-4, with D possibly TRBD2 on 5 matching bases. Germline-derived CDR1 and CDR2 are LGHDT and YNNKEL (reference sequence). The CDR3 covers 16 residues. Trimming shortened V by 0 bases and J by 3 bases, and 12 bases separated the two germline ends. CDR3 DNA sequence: TGTGCCAGCAGCCAAGATTTTGAGACTATCAAAAACATTCAGTACTTC. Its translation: CASSQDFETIKNIQYF.

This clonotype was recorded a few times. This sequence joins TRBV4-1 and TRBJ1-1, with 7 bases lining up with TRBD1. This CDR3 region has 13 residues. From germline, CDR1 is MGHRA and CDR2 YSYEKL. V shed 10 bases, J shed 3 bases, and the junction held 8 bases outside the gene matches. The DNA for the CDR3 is TGCGCCACCAGGGGGGGGCCAGACACTGAAGCTTTCTTT. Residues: CATRGGPDTEAFF.

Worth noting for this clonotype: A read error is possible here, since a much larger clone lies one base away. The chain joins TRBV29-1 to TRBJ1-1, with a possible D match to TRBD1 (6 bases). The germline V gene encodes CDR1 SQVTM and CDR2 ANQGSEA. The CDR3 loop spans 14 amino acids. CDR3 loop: CSVEDRQENTEASF. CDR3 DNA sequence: TGCAGCGTTGAAGATAGACAGGAGAACACTGAAGCTTCCTTT.

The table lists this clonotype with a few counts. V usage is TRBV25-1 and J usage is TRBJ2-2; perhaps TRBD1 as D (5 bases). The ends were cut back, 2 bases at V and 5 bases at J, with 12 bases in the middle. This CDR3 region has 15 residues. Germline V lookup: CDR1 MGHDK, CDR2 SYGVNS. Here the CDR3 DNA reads TGTGCCAGCAGTGAAACGACAGTAATTACCGGGGAGCTGTTTTTT. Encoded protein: CASSETTVITGELFF.